The present T cell receptor beta chain was sequenced within a study of T cell responses to AZD1222 COVID-19 vaccine. Study-wide results and caveats: Donor demographics were predominantly white British with a female majority; clonal diversity may be underestimated. Baseline serology detected seropositivity in only 5 or 6 AZD1222 recipients.

Method: immunoSEQ multiplex PCR; TCRdb's copy keeps in-frame clones and lacks some. The sample includes 95,000 or so clones, approximately 90% of them seen just once. J gave up 4 bases and V 4 bases, and 4 bases lay outside the gene matches. The CDR3 is 15 amino acids. Germline values: CDR1 LNHDA, CDR2 SQIVND (reference sequence). As regards this clone: No antigen is known for it.

This chain connects TRBV19 to TRBJ2-6, with 7 bases aligning to TRBD2. The sequencing here drew on peripheral blood, taken on day 0 of AZD1222 vaccination. This clonotype was obtained from an adult in good health. CDR3 amino acids: CASSRSGAGANVLTF. In DNA, the CDR3 is TGTGCCAGTAGTAGGAGCGGGGCCGGGGCCAACGTCCTGACTTTC.